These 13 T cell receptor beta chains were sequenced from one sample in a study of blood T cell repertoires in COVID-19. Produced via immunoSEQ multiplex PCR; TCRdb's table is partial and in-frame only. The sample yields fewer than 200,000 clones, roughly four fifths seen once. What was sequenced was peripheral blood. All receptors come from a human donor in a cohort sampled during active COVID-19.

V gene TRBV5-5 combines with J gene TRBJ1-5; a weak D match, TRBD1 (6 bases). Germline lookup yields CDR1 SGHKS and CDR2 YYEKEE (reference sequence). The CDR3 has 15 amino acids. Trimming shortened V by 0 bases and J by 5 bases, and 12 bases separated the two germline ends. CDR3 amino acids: CASSLGGTGYQPQHF. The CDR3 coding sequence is TGTGCCAGCAGCTTGGGAGGCACAGGGTATCAGCCCCAGCATTTT.

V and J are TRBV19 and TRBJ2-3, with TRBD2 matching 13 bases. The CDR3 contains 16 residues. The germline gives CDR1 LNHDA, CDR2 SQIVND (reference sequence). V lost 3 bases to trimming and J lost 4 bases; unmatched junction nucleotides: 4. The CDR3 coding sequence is TGTGCCAGTAGTATGCGACTAGCGGGGGGCCCAGATACGCAGTATTTT. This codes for CASSMRLAGGPDTQYF.

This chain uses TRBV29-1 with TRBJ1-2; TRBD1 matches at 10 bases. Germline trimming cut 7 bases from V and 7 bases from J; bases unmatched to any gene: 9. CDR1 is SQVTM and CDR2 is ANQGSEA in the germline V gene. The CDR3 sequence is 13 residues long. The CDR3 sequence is CSAEDRDRGGYTF. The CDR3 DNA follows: TGCAGCGCAGAGGACAGGGACAGGGGTGGCTACACCTTC.

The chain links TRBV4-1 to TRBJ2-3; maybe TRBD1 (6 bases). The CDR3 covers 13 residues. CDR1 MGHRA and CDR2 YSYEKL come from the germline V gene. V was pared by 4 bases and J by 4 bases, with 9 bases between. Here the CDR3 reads CASSPRGSDTQYF. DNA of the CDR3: TGCGCCAGCAGCCCCAGGGGATCAGATACGCAGTATTTT.

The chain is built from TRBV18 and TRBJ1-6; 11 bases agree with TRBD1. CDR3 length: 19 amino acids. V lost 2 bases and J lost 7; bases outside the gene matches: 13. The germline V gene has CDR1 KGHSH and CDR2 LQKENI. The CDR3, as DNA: TGTGCCAGCTCACCAGTCGCTCGGAGGGACAGGGGGACCAATTCACCCCTCCACTTT. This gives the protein CASSPVARRDRGTNSPLHF. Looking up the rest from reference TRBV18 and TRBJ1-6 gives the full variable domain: NAGVMQNPRHLVRRRGQEARLRCSPMKGHSHVYWYRQLPEEGLKFMVYLQKENIIDESGMPKERFSAEFPKEGPSILRIQQVVRGDSAAYFCASSPVARRDRGTNSPLHFGNGTRLTVT.

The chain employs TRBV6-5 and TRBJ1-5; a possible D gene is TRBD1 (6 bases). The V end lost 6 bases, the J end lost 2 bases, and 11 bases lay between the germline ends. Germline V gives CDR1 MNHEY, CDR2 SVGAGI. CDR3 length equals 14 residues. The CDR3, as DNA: TGTGCCAGCAGAAACAGGGCTGGCAATCAGCCCCAGCATTTT. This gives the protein CASRNRAGNQPQHF.

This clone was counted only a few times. CDR3 DNA sequence: TGTGCCAGCAGCTTGGAACAGGGGTATGGCTACACCTTC. Protein: CASSLEQGYGYTF. The V call is TRBV5-5, the J call TRBJ1-2; 7 bases line up with TRBD1. J lost 5 bases, V lost 0 bases, and 1 base had no gene match. The CDR3 runs 13 residues. Germline V gene lookup returns CDR1 SGHKS and CDR2 YYEKEE (reference sequence).

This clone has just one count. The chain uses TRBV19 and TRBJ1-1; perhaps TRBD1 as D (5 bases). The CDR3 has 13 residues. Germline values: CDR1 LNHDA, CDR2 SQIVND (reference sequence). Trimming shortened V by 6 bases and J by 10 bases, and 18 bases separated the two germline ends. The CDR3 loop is CASSPRGLRGAFF. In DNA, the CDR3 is TGTGCCAGTAGCCCCCGGGGGTTGCGTGGAGCTTTCTTT.

For the CDR3, the DNA is TGTGCCAGCAGTTCTCCCGGGACAGCCTTCTATGGCTACACCTTC. As protein: CASSSPGTAFYGYTF. The gene calls are TRBV6-5 and TRBJ1-2, with 7 bases lining up with TRBD1. The CDR3 sequence is 15 residues long. Germline lookup yields CDR1 MNHEY and CDR2 SVGAGI. V trimming: 4 bases; J trimming: 4 bases; junction bases outside the gene matches: 9.

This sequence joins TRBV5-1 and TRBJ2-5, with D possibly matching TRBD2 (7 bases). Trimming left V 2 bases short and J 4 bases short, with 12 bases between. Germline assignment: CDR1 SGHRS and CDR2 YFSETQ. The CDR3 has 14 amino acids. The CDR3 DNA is TGCGCCAGCAGCTTAGGGGGGGCGGTAGAGACCCAGTACTTC. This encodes CASSLGGAVETQYF.

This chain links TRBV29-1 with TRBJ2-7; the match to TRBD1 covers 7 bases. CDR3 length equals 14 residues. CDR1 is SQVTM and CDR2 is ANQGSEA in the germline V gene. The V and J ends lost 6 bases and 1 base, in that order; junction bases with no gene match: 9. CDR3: CSVLQGFPSYEQYF. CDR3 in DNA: TGCAGCGTATTACAGGGGTTTCCTTCCTACGAGCAGTACTTC.

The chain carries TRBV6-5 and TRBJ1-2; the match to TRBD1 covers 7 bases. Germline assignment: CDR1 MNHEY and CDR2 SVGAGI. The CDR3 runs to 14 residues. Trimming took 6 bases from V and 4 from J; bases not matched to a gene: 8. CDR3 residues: CASRPTGVPYGYTF. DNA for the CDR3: TGTGCCAGCAGACCCACAGGGGTCCCCTATGGCTACACCTTC.

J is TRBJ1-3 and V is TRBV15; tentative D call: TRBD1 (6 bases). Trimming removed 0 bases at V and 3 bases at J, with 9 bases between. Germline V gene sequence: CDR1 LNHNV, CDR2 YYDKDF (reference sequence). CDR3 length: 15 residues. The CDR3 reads CATSRDSGHGNTIYF. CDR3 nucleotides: TGTGCCACCAGCAGAGATTCGGGACATGGAAACACCATATATTTT. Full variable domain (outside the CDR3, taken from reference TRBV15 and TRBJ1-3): DAMVIQNPRYQVTQFGKPVTLSCSQTLNHNVMYWYQQKSSQAPKLLFHYYDKDFNNEADTPDNFQSRRPNTSFCFLDIRSPGLGDTAMYLCATSRDSGHGNTIYFGEGSWLTVV.